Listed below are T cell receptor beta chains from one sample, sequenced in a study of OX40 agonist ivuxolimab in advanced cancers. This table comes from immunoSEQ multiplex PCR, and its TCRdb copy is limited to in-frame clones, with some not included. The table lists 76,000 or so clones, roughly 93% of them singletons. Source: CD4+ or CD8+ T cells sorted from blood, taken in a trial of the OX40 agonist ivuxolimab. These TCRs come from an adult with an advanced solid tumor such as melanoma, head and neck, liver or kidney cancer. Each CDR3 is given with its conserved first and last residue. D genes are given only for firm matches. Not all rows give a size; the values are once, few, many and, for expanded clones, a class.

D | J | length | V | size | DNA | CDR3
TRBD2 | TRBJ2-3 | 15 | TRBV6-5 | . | TGTGCCAGCAGTCCTGTGACTAGCGGTTCAGATACGCAGTATTTT | CASSPVTSGSDTQYF
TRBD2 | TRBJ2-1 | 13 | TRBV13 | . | TGTGCCAGCAGCTCCGGGACTAACAATGAGCAGTTCTTC | CASSSGTNNEQFF
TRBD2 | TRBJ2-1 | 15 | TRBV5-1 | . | TGCGCCAGCAGCTTGGACGCGGGGGGGAACAATGAGCAGTTCTTC | CASSLDAGGNNEQFF
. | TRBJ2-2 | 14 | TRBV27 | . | TGTGCCAGCAGTTCATCTTCAGGGACCGGGGAGCTGTTTTTT | CASSSSSGTGELFF
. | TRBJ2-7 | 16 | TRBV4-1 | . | TGCGCCAGCAGCCAAGTCGCGGACTCCCGATTCTACGAGCAGTACTTC | CASSQVADSRFYEQYF
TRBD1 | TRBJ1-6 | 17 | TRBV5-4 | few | TGCGCCAGCAGCCAAGTTAGCGGGACAGGGGCGAATTCACCCCTCCACTTT | CASSQVSGTGANSPLHF
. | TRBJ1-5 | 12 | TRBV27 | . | TGTGCCAGCAGTCAGAAGGGGGGGCCCCAGCATTTT | CASSQKGGPQHF
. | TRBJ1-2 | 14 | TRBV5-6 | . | TGTGCCAGCAGCTTCCCGGGGATCACCTATGGCTACACCTTC | CASSFPGITYGYTF
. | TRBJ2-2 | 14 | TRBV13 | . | TGTGCCAGCAGCGAACGCGGGACCACCGGGGAGCTGTTTTTT | CASSERGTTGELFF
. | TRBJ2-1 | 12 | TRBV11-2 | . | TGTGCCAGCAGCTTAAAGCCGAATGAGCAGTTCTTC | CASSLKPNEQFF
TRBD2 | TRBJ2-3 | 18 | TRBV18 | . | TGTGCCAGCTCACCACCCTACCGGACTAGCAGACGCACAGATACGCAGTATTTT | CASSPPYRTSRRTDTQYF
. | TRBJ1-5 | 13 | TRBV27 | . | TGTGCCAGCAGTTTATCCGGGGATCAGCCCCAGCATTTT | CASSLSGDQPQHF
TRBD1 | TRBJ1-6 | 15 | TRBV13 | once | TGTGCCAGCAGCAAAACAGGGGGCTATAATTCACCCCTCCACTTT | CASSKTGGYNSPLHF
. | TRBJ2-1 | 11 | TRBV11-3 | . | TGTGCCAGCAGCTTAGGGGTCGAGCAGTTCTTC | CASSLGVEQFF
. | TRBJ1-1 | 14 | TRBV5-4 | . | TGTGCCAGCAGCTTCCCGGGCCGGAACACTGAAGCTTTCTTT | CASSFPGRNTEAFF
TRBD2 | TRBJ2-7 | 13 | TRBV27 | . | TGTGCCAGCGGACTAGCGGGGTCCTACGAGCAGTACTTC | CASGLAGSYEQYF
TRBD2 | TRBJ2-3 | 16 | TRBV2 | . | TGTGCCAGCAGTGAGGGGCTAGCGGGGGCGGGAGATACGCAGTATTTT | CASSEGLAGAGDTQYF
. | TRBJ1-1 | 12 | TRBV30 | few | TGTGCCTGGAGTCCCTCATACACTGAAGCTTTCTTT | CAWSPSYTEAFF
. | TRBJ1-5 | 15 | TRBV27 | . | TGTGCCAGCAGTTTATCCAGGGTTAGCAATCAGCCCCAGCATTTT | CASSLSRVSNQPQHF
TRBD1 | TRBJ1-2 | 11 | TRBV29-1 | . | TGCAGCGTCACACAGGGGGGCGGCTACACCTTC | CSVTQGGGYTF
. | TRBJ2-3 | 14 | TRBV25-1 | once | TGTGCCAGCAGTGTAGGAGCAGGAGGGGATACGCAGTATTTT | CASSVGAGGDTQYF
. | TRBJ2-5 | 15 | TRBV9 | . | TGTGCCAGCAGCGTAGGAGGGGACCACCAAGAGACCCAGTACTTC | CASSVGGDHQETQYF
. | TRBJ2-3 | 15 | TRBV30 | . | TGTGCCTGGAACCCAGAGGGGGGGCAGGCGGATACGCAGTATTTT | CAWNPEGGQADTQYF
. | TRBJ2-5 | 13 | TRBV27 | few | TGTGCCAGCAGTTTATTCTTTGGCGAGACCCAGTACTTC | CASSLFFGETQYF
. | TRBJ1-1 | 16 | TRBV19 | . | TGTGCCAGTAGTATAGAACCGGGACGGCATAACACTGAAGCTTTCTTT | CASSIEPGRHNTEAFF
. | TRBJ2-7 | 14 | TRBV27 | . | TGTGCCAGCAGTTTGTCCCCCACGGCCTACGAGCAGTACTTC | CASSLSPTAYEQYF
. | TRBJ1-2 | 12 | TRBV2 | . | TGTGCCGCCCAGATTCCAGGGTATGGCTACACCTTC | CAAQIPGYGYTF
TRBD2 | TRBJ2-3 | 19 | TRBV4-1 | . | TGCGCCAGCAGCCAAGAGGGGCTAGCGGGAGGCACAAACACAGATACGCAGTATTTT | CASSQEGLAGGTNTDTQYF
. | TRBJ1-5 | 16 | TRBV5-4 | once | TGTGCCAGCAGCTTGGATGGGGGAAAAGTAAATCAGCCCCAGCATTTT | CASSLDGGKVNQPQHF
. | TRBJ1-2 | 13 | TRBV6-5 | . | TGTGCCAGCCCACCGGGCGGAATCTATGGCTACACCTTC | CASPPGGIYGYTF
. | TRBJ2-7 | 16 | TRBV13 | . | TGTGCCAGCAGCTTAGGCCCAGCGACCCACTCCTACGAGCAGTACTTC | CASSLGPATHSYEQYF
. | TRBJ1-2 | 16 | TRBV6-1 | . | TGTGCCAGCAGTGAAGCGCGGTACGGAGACCCCTATGGCTACACCTTC | CASSEARYGDPYGYTF
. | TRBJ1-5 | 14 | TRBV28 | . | TGTGCCAGCACAGTCAAGACTAGCAATCAGCCCCAGCATTTT | CASTVKTSNQPQHF
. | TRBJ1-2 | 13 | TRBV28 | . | TGTGCCAGCAGTTTGGGGGCAAACTATGGCTACACCTTC | CASSLGANYGYTF
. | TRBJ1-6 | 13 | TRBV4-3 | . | TGCGCCAGCAGCCCTGTCGGGGGGTCACCCCTCCACTTT | CASSPVGGSPLHF
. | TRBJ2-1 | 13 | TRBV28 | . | TGTGCCAGCAGTTCAACCTCTAGGAATGAGCAGTTCTTC | CASSSTSRNEQFF
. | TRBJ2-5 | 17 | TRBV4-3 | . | TGCGCCAGCAGCCAAGACTGGTCGGCTCTTTCTCAAGAGACCCAGTACTTC | CASSQDWSALSQETQYF
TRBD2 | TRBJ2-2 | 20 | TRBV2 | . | TGTGCCAGCAGAATCCCACTCACCTTTAGCGGGAGTCCGGGCACCGGGGAGCTGTTTTTT | CASRIPLTFSGSPGTGELFF
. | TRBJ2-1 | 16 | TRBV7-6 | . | TGTGCCAGCAGCTTAGCGGTACAGGGTGCCTACAATGAGCAGTTCTTC | CASSLAVQGAYNEQFF
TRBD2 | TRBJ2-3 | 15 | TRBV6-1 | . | TGTGCCAGCAGTGGAAGACTAGCGGGCGCAGATACGCAGTATTTT | CASSGRLAGADTQYF
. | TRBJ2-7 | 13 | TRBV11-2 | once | TGTGCCAGCAGGCGCAGTGGAGGGTACGAGCAGTACTTC | CASRRSGGYEQYF
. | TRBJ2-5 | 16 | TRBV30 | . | TGTGCCTGGAGTGCAGGTCTGGGGATCGATCAAGAGACCCAGTACTTC | CAWSAGLGIDQETQYF
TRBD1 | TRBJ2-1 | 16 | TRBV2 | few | TGTGCCAGCAGCGACGGAGACAGGGACTCCTACAATGAGCAGTTCTTC | CASSDGDRDSYNEQFF
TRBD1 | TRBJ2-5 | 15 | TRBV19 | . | TGTGCCAGTAGTATCGGACAGGGGGCGTTAGAGACCCAGTACTTC | CASSIGQGALETQYF
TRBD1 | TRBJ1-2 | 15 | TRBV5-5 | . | TGTGCCAGCAGCCCAGGGACAGCGAGCAACTATGGCTACACCTTC | CASSPGTASNYGYTF
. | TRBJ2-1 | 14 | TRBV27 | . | TGTGCCAGCAGCCAATGGTCGTTCGTCAACGAGCAGTTCTTC | CASSQWSFVNEQFF
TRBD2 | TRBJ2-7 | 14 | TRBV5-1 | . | TGCGCCAGCAGCTTGGCCGGGACTACCGACGAGCAGTACTTC | CASSLAGTTDEQYF
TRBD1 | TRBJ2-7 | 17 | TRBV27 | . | TGTGCCAGCAGTTATATCACGTCAGAGGGGGCCTTGTTAGGGCAGTACTTC | CASSYITSEGALLGQYF
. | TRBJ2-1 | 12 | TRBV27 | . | TGTGCCAGCAGTGCCGATCAGGGTGAGCAGTTCTTC | CASSADQGEQFF
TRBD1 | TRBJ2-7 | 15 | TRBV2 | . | TGTGCCAGCAGTCGATGGGACAGGGCTGATGAAGAGCAGTACTTC | CASSRWDRADEEQYF
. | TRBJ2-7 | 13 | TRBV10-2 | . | TGCGCCAGCAGTGAAGGCGGTTCCTACGAGCAGTACTTC | CASSEGGSYEQYF
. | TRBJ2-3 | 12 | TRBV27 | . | TGTGCCAGCAGTCGACACGGAGATACGCAGTATTTT | CASSRHGDTQYF